This T cell receptor beta chain was profiled in a study of OX40 agonist ivuxolimab in advanced cancers. Overall study context: The treatment was a fully human IgG2 OX40 agonist, ivuxolimab. The study's findings and limits: Partial responders receiving 0.1-3.0 mg/kg showed among the lowest clonal expansion.

With respect to this clone: What it binds is unknown.

Blood was sampled at baseline, cycle 4 day 1, and cycle 7 day 1. Here immunoSEQ multiplex PCR was the method, and the copy in TCRdb shows in-frame clones only, minus some. The sample holds some 80,000 clones, around nine tenths seen once. V dropped 6 bases and J dropped 2 bases, with 12 bases sitting between them. Germline V gene data show CDR1 as MNHNY and CDR2 as SVGAGI (reference sequence). The CDR3 length is 14 residues. Here the sequenced sample was CD4+ or CD8+ T cells sorted from blood, taken in a trial of the OX40 agonist ivuxolimab. The origin of this receptor is an adult with an advanced solid tumor such as melanoma, head and neck, liver or kidney cancer. V usage is TRBV6-6 and J usage is TRBJ2-3, with TRBD2 as a possible D gene (6 bases). CDR3 protein: CASRVRGTTDTQYF. The DNA for the CDR3 is TGTGCCAGCAGGGTCCGGGGGACCACAGATACGCAGTATTTT.